These 9 T cell receptor beta chains were sequenced from one sample in a study of blood T cell repertoires in COVID-19. Sequencing used immunoSEQ multiplex PCR; TCRdb keeps in-frame clones, though not all of them. This sample has about 210,000 clones, with around 90% found just once. The sequencing sample was made of peripheral blood. These receptors were collected from a man aged 65 to 85 with acute or convalescent COVID-19.

CDR3 nucleotides: TGTGCCAGTAGTTTATCTAGCGGGAGGGCCGGGAATGAGCAGTTCTTC. It is translated as CASSLSSGRAGNEQFF. This sequence joins TRBV19 and TRBJ2-1; 12 bases line up with TRBD2. V gave up 5 bases and J gave up 7 bases; unmatched junction bases: 9. Germline V gives CDR1 LNHDA, CDR2 SQIVND (reference sequence). The CDR3 covers 16 residues.

The CDR3 region has the DNA TGCGCCAGCAGCTTGATGCTAGCGTCCTACGAGCAGTACTTC. Translating gives CASSLMLASYEQYF. The chain carries TRBV5-1 and TRBJ2-7; maybe TRBD2 (6 bases). The CDR3 covers 14 residues. V was trimmed by 1 base and J by 1 base, leaving 9 bases between them. Germline-derived CDR1 and CDR2 are SGHRS and YFSETQ.

The V gene is TRBV20-1, the J gene TRBJ1-5; D gene unclear. Looked up from germline, CDR1 is DFQATT and CDR2 is SNEGSKA (reference sequence). The CDR3 is 11 amino acids. The V gene lost 6 bases and the J gene lost 6 bases, with 9 bases spanning the gap. Here the CDR3 reads CSAQSGQPQHF. The DNA of the CDR3 is TGCAGTGCCCAGTCTGGTCAGCCCCAGCATTTT.

The gene calls are TRBV19 and TRBJ2-7, with 14 bases identical to TRBD2. This CDR3 is built from 15 residues. CDR1 and CDR2 from the germline V gene are LNHDA and SQIVND (reference sequence). The V segment lost 5 bases and the J segment 6 bases; nucleotides outside the gene matches: 6. The CDR3 coding sequence is TGTGCCAGTAGTCTGACTAGCGGGAGGGCCGGCGAGCAGTACTTC. Its translation is CASSLTSGRAGEQYF. The whole variable domain, remainder taken from reference TRBV19 and TRBJ2-7, is DGGITQSPKYLFRKEGQNVTLSCEQNLNHDAMYWYRQDPGQGLRLIYYSQIVNDFQKGDIAEGYSVSREKKESFPLTVTSAQKNPTAFYLCASSLTSGRAGEQYFGPGTRLTVT.

For the CDR3, the DNA is TGTGCCAGCAGCTCGCAGGGGGCTCAAGAGACCCAGTACTTC. Its translation is CASSSQGAQETQYF. The chain has TRBV7-3 and TRBJ2-5, with 8 bases that match TRBD1. J gave up 2 bases and V 4 bases, and 3 bases lay outside the gene matches. Germline V gene data show CDR1 as SGHTA and CDR2 as FQGTGA. The CDR3 has 14 amino acids.

This clone was seen just once. This chain links TRBV7-9 with TRBJ2-3; D unclear. The CDR3 is 13 residues long. Trimming took 1 base from V and 3 from J, leaving 5 bases between them. CDR1 is SEHNR and CDR2 is FQNEAQ in the germline V gene (reference sequence). CDR3 sequence: CASSLVLTDTQYF. Here the CDR3 DNA reads TGTGCCAGCAGCTTAGTCTTGACAGATACGCAGTATTTT.

CDR3 protein: CASSADTGTGLNQPQHF. CDR3 nucleotide sequence: TGTGCCAGTAGTGCAGATACCGGGACAGGGTTAAATCAGCCCCAGCATTTT. The V gene is TRBV19, the J gene TRBJ1-5; TRBD1 matches 9 bases. V was pared by 5 bases and J by 4 bases, with 12 bases of the junction left unmatched. From germline, CDR1 is LNHDA and CDR2 SQIVND (reference sequence). CDR3 length: 17 residues.

The chain has TRBV2 and TRBJ2-1; D may be TRBD2 (7 bases). V lost 6 bases to trimming and J lost 0 bases, with 18 bases between them. This CDR3 has 17 residues. Germline CDR1 and CDR2: SNHLY and FYNNEI. The chain's CDR3 is CASSPRGLAASYNEQFF. The CDR3 DNA reads as TGTGCCAGCAGCCCACGGGGGCTAGCGGCCTCCTACAATGAGCAGTTCTTC.

V is TRBV27 and J is TRBJ2-7; the match to TRBD1 covers 10 bases. Per the germline V gene, CDR1 is MNHEY and CDR2 is SMNVEV (reference sequence). V shed 6 bases and J 5 bases; nucleotides not matched to a gene: 4. The length of the CDR3 is 13 residues. CDR3 nucleotides: TGTGCCAGCAGGACAGGGGGCTCTAACGAGCAGTACTTC. Translation: CASRTGGSNEQYF.